This T cell receptor (beta chain) was recovered during a study of blood T cells in healthy people across ages. Trimming stripped 6 bases from V and 8 bases from J, with 22 bases between. The CDR3 consists of 16 residues. Together with a sample-barcoded 5' primer, a J-beta primer mix was included in a second PCR lasting about 6 to 11 cycles. Using its own MiXCR run on the 5' RACE reads, TCRdb lists one record per CDR3 protein. The table lists some 710,000 distinct CDR3 sequences, 22% of them singletons, with roughly 22% in the top ten. The sample was blood. V usage is TRBV12-3 or TRBV12-4 and J usage is TRBJ1-4; the D gene is possibly TRBD1 (6 bases). The origin of this receptor is a man in his 70s in good health. CDR3: CASSRLLVGAREKLFF. The CDR3, as DNA: TGTGCCAGCAGCCGACTTCTTGTGGGGGCGCGGGAAAAACTGTTTTTT.